The next 26 T cell receptor beta chains were all read from a single sample in a study of vaccination and CD4 T cells after COVID-19. The treatment was: approximately nine-day PBMC culture with coronavirus spike peptide pools or control peptides (ViraFEST assay). Those CD4+ T cells from the unexposed donor predate the COVID-19 pandemic (2011-2018). Cultured CD4+ T cell DNA underwent sequencing with the Oncomine TCR Beta short-read assay. A single record per CDR3 protein comes from TCRdb applying MiXCR to the PCR reads. The sample yields 7,500 to 9,500 distinct CDR3 sequences, roughly 40% seen once. These receptors' targets are unknown. The sample was CD4+ T cells from blood, cultured in vitro. The source is a human donor in good health.

This rearrangement joins TRBV6-1 to TRBJ1-6; 9 bases agree with TRBD1. This CDR3 has 15 amino acids. Germline V gene data show CDR1 as MNHNS and CDR2 as SASEGT. V shed 6 bases, J shed 8 bases, and the junction held 8 bases outside the gene matches. In DNA, the CDR3 is TGTGCCAGCAGCCCGTGGGGGACAGGGCATTCACCCCTCCACTTT. Translation: CASSPWGTGHSPLHF.

This clonotype appeared once. The chain carries TRBV6-1 and TRBJ1-4; D not certain. V was trimmed by 1 base and J by 3 bases, leaving 9 bases between them. The CDR3 is 15 residues long. CDR1 and CDR2 from the germline V gene are MNHNS and SASEGT. CDR3 residues: CASSEDPGPNEKLFF. In nucleotides, the CDR3 is TGTGCCAGCAGTGAAGATCCAGGCCCTAATGAAAAACTGTTTTTT.

The chain employs TRBV6-4 and TRBJ1-1, with D uncertain. The germline V gene has CDR1 MRHNA and CDR2 SNTAGT. V gave up 3 bases and J gave up 4 bases, with 9 bases separating them. The CDR3 is made up of 13 amino acids. CDR3 in amino acids: CASSEGWATEAFF. CDR3 nucleotide sequence: TGTGCCAGCAGTGAGGGGTGGGCCACTGAAGCTTTCTTT.

This chain's CDR3 is CASAERGLNTEAFF. The DNA for the CDR3 is TGTGCCAGCGCTGAAAGGGGCTTGAACACTGAAGCTTTCTTT. The J gene is TRBJ1-1, the V gene TRBV11-2; a possible D gene is TRBD1 (5 bases). The length of the CDR3 is 14 residues. From germline, CDR1 is SGHAT and CDR2 FQNNGV. The ends were cut back, 8 bases at V and 0 bases at J, with 13 bases in the middle. The variable domain in full, completed from reference TRBV11-2 and TRBJ1-1, reads EAGVAQSPRYKIIEKRQSVAFWCNPISGHATLYWYQQILGQGPKLLIQFQNNGVVDDSQLPKDRFSAERLKGVDSTLKIQPAKLEDSAVYLCASAERGLNTEAFFGQGTRLTVV.

The V gene is TRBV6-2 or TRBV6-3, the J gene TRBJ1-2; possibly TRBD1 for D (5 bases). The CDR3 consists of 13 residues. Deletions cut 4 bases from V and 4 bases from J, with 10 bases between. Germline CDR1 MNHEY, CDR2 SVGEGT. CDR3 in DNA: TGTGCCAGCAGTTCACAGGTTATCTATGGCTACACCTTC. Translated, it gives CASSSQVIYGYTF.

The chain uses TRBV19 and TRBJ2-1, with 7 bases that match TRBD1. Losses at the gene ends were 1 base for V and 4 bases for J; bases not matched to a gene: 4. Germline lookup yields CDR1 LNHDA and CDR2 SQIVND (reference sequence). This CDR3 spans 15 amino acids. This chain's CDR3 is CASSIARTGYNEQFF. The CDR3, as DNA: TGTGCCAGTAGTATAGCCAGGACAGGTTACAATGAGCAGTTCTTC. Using reference TRBV19 and TRBJ2-1 for the parts outside the CDR3, the full variable domain is DGGITQSPKYLFRKEGQNVTLSCEQNLNHDAMYWYRQDPGQGLRLIYYSQIVNDFQKGDIAEGYSVSREKKESFPLTVTSAQKNPTAFYLCASSIARTGYNEQFFGPGTRLTVL.

The rearrangement links TRBV28 to TRBJ2-7, with D uncertain. This CDR3 contains 15 residues. CDR1 is MDHEN and CDR2 is SYDVKM in the germline V gene. Trimming cost V 7 bases and J 7 bases, with 23 bases left between them. The CDR3 DNA reads as TGTGCCAGCACCCTCCGAATCTTGGCGGCTGATGAGCAGTACTTC. Translating gives CASTLRILAADEQYF.

The V gene is TRBV28, the J gene TRBJ1-2, with D possibly TRBD1 on 5 matching bases. V lost 3 bases and J 4 bases, leaving 12 bases between the germline ends. The CDR3 contains 14 residues. Germline CDR1 is MDHEN and CDR2 is SYDVKM. CDR3 sequence: CASSFAGRFYGYTF. The DNA of the CDR3 is TGTGCCAGCAGTTTCGCAGGGCGGTTCTATGGCTACACCTTC.

This clonotype was counted between two and nine times. This chain uses TRBV20-1 with TRBJ1-3, with D perhaps matching TRBD1 (6 bases). The CDR3 runs 14 residues. V was cut by 5 bases and J by 4 bases, with 15 bases left in between. Germline values: CDR1 DFQATT, CDR2 SNEGSKA (reference sequence). The CDR3 is CSAVPGVTGNTIYF. The DNA for the CDR3 is TGCAGTGCTGTCCCAGGGGTAACGGGAAACACCATATATTTT.

This clonotype has only a few counts. The rearrangement links TRBV7-9 to TRBJ1-1; D is perhaps TRBD1 (5 bases). V was shortened by 2 bases and J by 1 base, with 14 bases between the two germline ends. The length of the CDR3 is 16 residues. Per germline, CDR1 SEHNR and CDR2 FQNEAQ (reference sequence). The CDR3 is CASSLWARGQNTEAFF. The CDR3 region has the DNA TGTGCCAGCAGCTTATGGGCTCGAGGACAGAACACTGAAGCTTTCTTT.

The rearrangement joins TRBV19 to TRBJ2-3, with a weak D call TRBD1 (5 bases). The CDR3 is made up of 14 amino acids. V was trimmed by 4 bases and J by 0 bases, leaving 8 bases between them. From germline, CDR1 is LNHDA and CDR2 SQIVND (reference sequence). CDR3 region: CASSTTASTDTQYF. The CDR3 bases are TGTGCCAGTAGTACGACAGCTAGCACAGATACGCAGTATTTT. The whole variable domain, remainder taken from reference TRBV19 and TRBJ2-3, is DGGITQSPKYLFRKEGQNVTLSCEQNLNHDAMYWYRQDPGQGLRLIYYSQIVNDFQKGDIAEGYSVSREKKESFPLTVTSAQKNPTAFYLCASSTTASTDTQYFGPGTRLTVL.

The V gene is TRBV19, the J gene TRBJ2-5, with TRBD2 identical over 9 bases. Germline loops: CDR1 LNHDA, CDR2 SQIVND (reference sequence). The CDR3 length is 14 residues. V shed 6 bases, J shed 5 bases, and the junction held 7 bases outside the gene matches. CDR3 in DNA: TGTGCCAGTAGCGGTAGCGGGAGCTGGGAGACCCAGTACTTC. This sequence encodes CASSGSGSWETQYF.

This clonotype came up a few times. This chain uses TRBV7-2 with TRBJ2-1, with TRBD2 matching 7 bases. The CDR3 covers 15 residues. CDR1 is SGHTA, CDR2 FQGNSA, per germline. J was trimmed by 7 bases and V by 3 bases; bases with no gene match: 9. DNA for the CDR3: TGTGCCAGCAGCTTCAAAGCGGGGCGGGGAAATGAGCAGTTCTTC. Translating it yields CASSFKAGRGNEQFF.

The sample holds a few counts of this clonotype. This chain links TRBV12-3 or TRBV12-4 with TRBJ1-6, with TRBD1 matching 8 bases. With V trimmed by 5 bases and J by 0 bases, 3 bases remained unmatched. The CDR3 loop spans 16 amino acids. In DNA, the CDR3 is TGTGCCAGCAGTCACACAGGGGGCTCCTATAATTCACCCCTCCACTTT. Its translation: CASSHTGGSYNSPLHF.

The chain has TRBV6-2 or TRBV6-3 and TRBJ2-7; possibly TRBD2 for D (6 bases). V was cut by 9 bases and J by 0 bases, with 18 bases left in between. CDR1 MNHEY and CDR2 SVGEGT come from the germline V gene. This CDR3 has 15 residues. The CDR3 DNA sequence: TGTGCCAGTCGGGGGAGGACGGCAGCCTCCTACGAGCAGTACTTC. Protein product: CASRGRTAASYEQYF.

This clonotype was seen more than once but under ten times. J is TRBJ1-2 and V is TRBV27; 7 nucleotides match TRBD1. Germline V gene sequence: CDR1 MNHEY, CDR2 SMNVEV (reference sequence). The V gene end was trimmed by 3 bases and the J gene end by 8 bases; junction bases not matched to a gene: 15. The CDR3 is 16 residues long. CDR3 nucleotides: TGTGCCAGCAGTTTGGTCCCGGCCGGACAGGCGGGGGGCTACACCTTC. Protein product: CASSLVPAGQAGGYTF.

This clonotype has only a few counts. The rearrangement uses TRBV6-1 and TRBJ1-5, with a weak D call TRBD1 (5 bases). CDR3 length: 13 amino acids. The germline V gene has CDR1 MNHNS and CDR2 SASEGT. Trimming pared 2 bases from V and 5 bases from J, leaving 7 bases between. CDR3 in DNA: TGTGCCAGCAGTGAACGGGGCGATCAGCCCCAGCATTTT. It translates to CASSERGDQPQHF.

The sample holds a few counts of this clonotype. The chain employs TRBV6-5 and TRBJ2-2; tentatively, D is TRBD1 or TRBD2 (6 bases each). The length of the CDR3 is 15 residues. Trimming removed 4 bases at V and 4 bases at J, with 13 bases between. Germline CDR1 reads MNHEY; CDR2 reads SVGAGI. The CDR3 nucleotides read TGTGCCAGCAGTTTGCAACAGGGAGGCACCGGGGAGCTGTTTTTT. Translation gives CASSLQQGGTGELFF.

The chain uses TRBV30 and TRBJ1-2; the match to TRBD1 covers 9 bases. With 0 bases clipped from V and 4 bases from J, the junction kept 6 bases outside the gene matches. The CDR3 sequence is 15 residues long. The germline V gene has CDR1 GTSNPN and CDR2 SVGIG (reference sequence). CDR3 in DNA: TGTGCCTGGAGTGTCGGGACAGGGATCCCCTATGGCTACACCTTC. Its protein product is CAWSVGTGIPYGYTF.

In its sample, this clonotype was seen a few times. This chain links TRBV25-1 with TRBJ1-1, with D uncertain. CDR1 MGHDK and CDR2 SYGVNS come from the germline V gene. CDR3 length equals 17 residues. V shed 4 bases and J shed 12 bases, with 30 bases lying between them. CDR3 bases: TGTGCCAGCAGTGGCCCCCTCCCAGTGGCAGGCCTGACCTTAACTTTCTTT. It is translated as CASSGPLPVAGLTLTFF.

The chain couples TRBV6-5 to TRBJ1-1; TRBD1 matches 7 bases. Per germline, CDR1 MNHEY and CDR2 SVGAGI. The CDR3 loop spans 14 amino acids. V lost 2 bases to trimming and J lost 11 bases; unmatched junction nucleotides: 11. This CDR3 reads CASSYTGVRVDAFF. The CDR3 DNA is TGTGCCAGCAGTTACACAGGGGTCAGGGTGGACGCTTTCTTT.

The chain employs TRBV6-1 and TRBJ2-5; D is possibly TRBD2 (6 bases). The CDR3 consists of 14 residues. V lost 3 bases, J lost 4 bases, and 12 bases lay in between. Germline V CDR1 and CDR2: MNHNS, SASEGT. The CDR3 region is CASSDLVGRETQYF. DNA for the CDR3: TGTGCCAGCAGTGATTTGGTCGGGAGAGAGACCCAGTACTTC.

DNA for the CDR3: TGTGCCAGCAGCCGCCGGACAGGGGACACTGAGCAGTTCTTC. Amino acids: CASSRRTGDTEQFF. V is TRBV11-2 and J is TRBJ2-1, with 9 bases that match TRBD1. The ends lost 5 bases at V and 9 bases at J; junction bases unmatched: 8. Germline loops: CDR1 SGHAT, CDR2 FQNNGV. The CDR3 is made up of 14 amino acids. The entire variable domain, with the rest obtained from reference TRBV11-2 and TRBJ2-1, is as follows: EAGVAQSPRYKIIEKRQSVAFWCNPISGHATLYWYQQILGQGPKLLIQFQNNGVVDDSQLPKDRFSAERLKGVDSTLKIQPAKLEDSAVYLCASSRRTGDTEQFFGPGTRLTVL.

CDR3 in amino acids: CASSLRYSNSPLHF. In DNA, the CDR3 is TGTGCCAGCAGCCTTAGATACAGTAATTCACCCCTCCACTTT. The J gene is TRBJ1-6, the V gene TRBV5-4; no clear D gene. Germline V lookup: CDR1 SGHNT, CDR2 YYREEE (reference sequence). Trimming shortened V by 4 bases and J by 6 bases, and 11 bases separated the two germline ends. CDR3 length equals 14 residues.

The chain uses TRBV10-2 and TRBJ1-6; no clear D. The ends were cut back, 3 bases at V and 6 bases at J, with 18 bases in the middle. Germline CDR1 is WSHSY and CDR2 is SAAADI. CDR3 size: 17 residues. Here the CDR3 reads CASSEGVLRRLNSPLHF. Here the CDR3 DNA reads TGCGCCAGCAGTGAAGGAGTCTTGAGACGGCTTAATTCACCCCTCCACTTT.

This clonotype has just a few counts. The CDR3 here is CATGDFSGYEQYF. CDR3 sequence (DNA): TGTGCCACCGGGGACTTCTCCGGCTACGAGCAGTACTTC. The genes are TRBV6-1 and TRBJ2-7, with D perhaps matching TRBD2 (6 bases). The V end was cut by 10 bases, the J end by 3 bases, with 16 bases between. The length of the CDR3 is 13 residues. The germline CDR1 and CDR2 sequences are MNHNS and SASEGT.